One sample yielded the 29 T cell receptor beta chains listed below, sequenced in a study of blood T cell repertoires in COVID-19. The repertoire was sequenced with immunoSEQ multiplex PCR; TCRdb's copy has only in-frame clones and lacks some. The sample shows approximately 200,000 clones, roughly 85% of them seen only once. The specimen sequenced was peripheral blood. These receptors were collected from a woman under 40 with acute or convalescent COVID-19.

The rearrangement joins TRBV30 to TRBJ1-4; possible D gene TRBD1, 5 bases. The CDR3 is made up of 17 amino acids. Trimming stripped 1 base from V and 0 bases from J, with 15 bases between. Germline values: CDR1 GTSNPN, CDR2 SVGIG (reference sequence). The DNA for the CDR3 is TGTGCCTGGAGTGAAGACAGCCTACCACCAACTAATGAAAAACTGTTTTTT. This encodes CAWSEDSLPPTNEKLFF.

The chain uses TRBV13 and TRBJ2-2; TRBD2 agrees at 13 bases. The CDR3 totals 17 residues. The ends lost 5 bases at V and 6 bases at J; junction bases unmatched: 9. Germline V gives CDR1 PRHDT, CDR2 FYEKMQ (reference sequence). In nucleotides, the CDR3 is TGTGCCAGCAGCCCCCGGACTAGCGGGAGCGTCCCCGGGGAGCTGTTTTTT. It encodes CASSPRTSGSVPGELFF.

The chain employs TRBV29-1 and TRBJ2-7; D call uncertain. Per the germline V gene, CDR1 is SQVTM and CDR2 is ANQGSEA. V was pared by 1 base and J by 2 bases, with 6 bases between. This CDR3 spans 12 amino acids. The CDR3 protein is CSVEVGPYEQYF. The CDR3 DNA reads as TGCAGCGTTGAAGTGGGCCCCTACGAGCAGTACTTC.

This sequence joins TRBV7-6 and TRBJ2-7, with TRBD1 matching over 7 bases. V gave up 6 bases and J gave up 5 bases; unmatched junction bases: 13. CDR1 SGHVS and CDR2 FNYEAQ come from the germline V gene. The CDR3 totals 15 residues. The CDR3 region has the DNA TGTGCCAGCAGACCAGACAGGGTTTCAATCCACGAGCAGTACTTC. Protein sequence: CASRPDRVSIHEQYF. The full variable domain, completed using reference TRBV7-6 and TRBJ2-7, is GAGVSQSPRYKVTKRGQDVALRCDPISGHVSLYWYRQALGQGPEFLTYFNYEAQQDKSGLPNDRFSAERPEGSISTLTIQRTEQRDSAMYRCASRPDRVSIHEQYFGPGTRLTVT.

This rearrangement joins TRBV5-4 to TRBJ1-2; D remains ambiguous. Germline assignment: CDR1 SGHNT and CDR2 YYREEE (reference sequence). The CDR3 is made up of 17 amino acids. Trimming took off 6 bases at V and 2 bases at J, with 23 bases between the two ends. CDR3: CASTTYLWREENYGYTF. In nucleotides, the CDR3 is TGTGCCAGCACCACTTACTTGTGGCGGGAGGAAAACTATGGCTACACCTTC.

This clone has only a few counts. The V gene is TRBV6-6, the J gene TRBJ2-3; tentative D call: TRBD1 (5 bases). The CDR3 is 13 residues long. V was cut by 6 bases and J by 2 bases, with 9 bases left in between. Germline V gives CDR1 MNHNY, CDR2 SVGAGI (reference sequence). DNA of the CDR3: TGTGCCAGCAGACCGACAGCCACAGATACGCAGTATTTT. It encodes CASRPTATDTQYF.

The chain links TRBV7-3 to TRBJ1-2; D possibly corresponds to TRBD1 (5 bases). Germline CDR1 is SGHTA and CDR2 is FQGTGA. The CDR3 covers 14 residues. The V end was cut by 1 base, the J end by 6 bases, with 12 bases between. The CDR3 region is CASSLIRQSDGYTF. CDR3 sequence (DNA): TGTGCCAGCAGCTTAATAAGACAGTCGGATGGCTACACCTTC.

The V gene is TRBV7-6, the J gene TRBJ2-7, with unresolved D. The length of the CDR3 is 14 residues. Looked up from germline, CDR1 is SGHVS and CDR2 is FNYEAQ. Trimming pared 0 bases from V and 0 bases from J, leaving 6 bases between. For the CDR3, the DNA is TGTGCCAGCAGCTTAGCCCGCGGCTCCTACGAGCAGTACTTC. It codes for CASSLARGSYEQYF.

This chain connects TRBV28 to TRBJ1-1; 11 nucleotides line up with TRBD1. Germline trimming cut 2 bases from V and 11 bases from J; bases unmatched to any gene: 7. The CDR3 covers 14 residues. Germline CDR1 is MDHEN and CDR2 is SYDVKM. The CDR3, as DNA: TGTGCCAGCAGTTTAGCGGGACAGGGGGTATGGGCTTTCTTT. This sequence encodes CASSLAGQGVWAFF. Drawing the rest from reference TRBV28 and TRBJ1-1, the complete variable domain is DVKVTQSSRYLVKRTGEKVFLECVQDMDHENMFWYRQDPGLGLRLIYFSYDVKMKEKGDIPEGYSVSREKKERFSLILESASTNQTSMYLCASSLAGQGVWAFFGQGTRLTVV.

The V gene is TRBV11-3, the J gene TRBJ1-5; 7 positions match TRBD1. CDR1 is SGHNT and CDR2 is YENEEA in the germline V gene. Trimming removed 3 bases from V and 6 bases from J; junction bases left unmatched: 8. The CDR3 is made up of 15 amino acids. CDR3: CASSFRRGRGQPQHF. CDR3 DNA sequence: TGTGCCAGCAGCTTCAGGAGGGGGCGAGGTCAGCCCCAGCATTTT.

The chain links TRBV5-6 to TRBJ2-3; 7 bases match TRBD1. This CDR3 spans 14 amino acids. V dropped 2 bases and J dropped 2; count of bases not matched to a gene: 2. CDR1 and CDR2 from the germline V gene are SGHDT and YYEEEE. Here the CDR3 reads CASSFGTVTDTQYF. CDR3 nucleotides: TGTGCCAGCAGCTTTGGGACAGTCACAGATACGCAGTATTTT. Full variable domain (rest looked up from reference TRBV5-6 and TRBJ2-3): DAGVTQSPTHLIKTRGQQVTLRCSPKSGHDTVSWYQQALGQGPQFIFQYYEEEERQRGNFPDRFSGHQFPNYSSELNVNALLLGDSALYLCASSFGTVTDTQYFGPGTRLTVL.

This chain connects TRBV7-9 to TRBJ1-4, with a tentative D call TRBD1 (5 bases). The CDR3 has 17 amino acids. The germline V and J ends were trimmed by 1 base and 6 bases, with 18 bases remaining between them. CDR1 and CDR2 from the germline V gene are SEHNR and FQNEAQ (reference sequence). The CDR3 DNA sequence: TGTGCCAGCAGCTTAGTTCTTGGCATGGTAGGGGATGAAAAACTGTTTTTT. It translates to CASSLVLGMVGDEKLFF.

In DNA, the CDR3 is TGTGCCACCAGTGATTCCGCAGGTTACTATGGCTACACCTTC. The encoded protein is CATSDSAGYYGYTF. The gene calls are TRBV24-1 and TRBJ1-2; D uncertain. V lost 2 bases and J 3 bases, leaving 9 bases between the germline ends. Germline V gives CDR1 KGHDR, CDR2 SFDVKD. The CDR3 sequence is 14 residues long.

The chain is built from TRBV30 and TRBJ1-2; 9 bases are shared with TRBD1. Germline V lookup: CDR1 GTSNPN, CDR2 SVGIG (reference sequence). The CDR3 runs 14 residues. The junction had 1 base not matched to a gene; V was cut back by 0 bases and J by 2 bases. In nucleotides, the CDR3 is TGTGCCTGGAGTGTGGGGACAGGGAACTATGGCTACACCTTC. Translation gives CAWSVGTGNYGYTF.

The chain links TRBV2 to TRBJ2-1, with a tentative D call TRBD1 (5 bases). The V and J ends lost 11 bases and 5 bases respectively, with 13 bases between them. The CDR3 length is 12 residues. In germline, CDR1 is SNHLY, CDR2 FYNNEI. CDR3 amino acids: CAGAPSDNEQFF. Written as DNA, the CDR3 is TGTGCCGGGGCCCCCAGTGACAATGAGCAGTTCTTC.

This clone has just one count. This chain connects TRBV19 to TRBJ2-7; the match to TRBD1 covers 7 bases. The CDR3 runs to 16 residues. Germline V gene data show CDR1 as LNHDA and CDR2 as SQIVND (reference sequence). The V and J ends lost 4 bases and 7 bases, in that order; junction bases with no gene match: 16. The DNA for the CDR3 is TGTGCCAGTAGTAGGAGGCCACAGGGGACCCTGGGAGAGCAGTACTTC. Protein product: CASSRRPQGTLGEQYF.

The rearrangement uses TRBV19 and TRBJ1-5; 7 bases are shared with TRBD1. The CDR3 is 18 residues long. The ends lost 3 bases at V and 4 bases at J; junction bases unmatched: 15. Germline CDR1 reads LNHDA; CDR2 reads SQIVND (reference sequence). CDR3 region: CASSIGDSRTRYNQPQHF. The CDR3 bases are TGTGCCAGTAGTATCGGGGACAGCCGAACGCGATATAATCAGCCCCAGCATTTT.

The chain couples TRBV28 to TRBJ2-1; 9 nucleotides align to TRBD2. From germline, CDR1 is MDHEN and CDR2 SYDVKM. V shed 7 bases and J 0 bases; nucleotides not matched to a gene: 13. The CDR3 loop spans 18 amino acids. CDR3 coding DNA: TGTGCCAGCACCACTCCCAGCGGGAGGTTGAGCTCCTACAATGAGCAGTTCTTC. Translating it yields CASTTPSGRLSSYNEQFF.

The CDR3 spells CASKERGRTDTQYF. The CDR3 DNA is TGTGCCAGCAAGGAGCGGGGGCGCACAGATACGCAGTATTTT. The rearrangement joins TRBV6-5 to TRBJ2-3; 8 positions agree with TRBD2. Germline V CDR1 and CDR2: MNHEY, SVGAGI. Trimming removed 7 bases from V and 1 base from J; junction bases left unmatched: 4. The CDR3 contains 14 residues.

A single count supports this clone. The chain carries TRBV20-1 and TRBJ2-3, with 10 bases aligning to TRBD2. Germline trimming cut 3 bases from V and 3 bases from J; bases unmatched to any gene: 6. Germline V gene data show CDR1 as DFQATT and CDR2 as SNEGSKA (reference sequence). The CDR3 covers 15 residues. CDR3 protein: CSASPLAGETDTQYF. The CDR3 DNA follows: TGCAGTGCTAGTCCCCTAGCGGGAGAGACAGATACGCAGTATTTT.

V is TRBV6-5 and J is TRBJ2-7; TRBD1 might be the D (6 bases). The ends were cut back, 2 bases at V and 6 bases at J, with 11 bases in the middle. The germline CDR1 and CDR2 sequences are MNHEY and SVGAGI. This CDR3 has 13 residues. In DNA, the CDR3 is TGTGCCAGCAGTTACGGGGACAACTCCGAGCAGTACTTC. Translation gives CASSYGDNSEQYF.

The rearrangement joins TRBV5-1 to TRBJ1-1; 7 bases fit TRBD1. V lost 4 bases to trimming and J lost 14 bases; unmatched junction nucleotides: 14. The CDR3 loop spans 13 amino acids. Germline CDR1 is SGHRS and CDR2 is YFSETQ. CDR3 DNA sequence: TGCGCCAGCAGCGACGGACAGGCTGGCGTGCGGTTCTTT. Translation: CASSDGQAGVRFF. Full variable domain (missing parts from reference TRBV5-1 and TRBJ1-1): KAGVTQTPRYLIKTRGQQVTLSCSPISGHRSVSWYQQTPGQGLQFLFEYFSETQRNKGNFPGRFSGRQFSNSRSEMNVSTLELGDSALYLCASSDGQAGVRFFGQGTRLTVV.

The chain's CDR3 is CASSFPEVDQETQYF. The CDR3, as DNA: TGTGCCAGCAGTTTTCCCGAGGTAGACCAAGAGACCCAGTACTTC. The chain uses TRBV6-5 and TRBJ2-5, with unresolved D. CDR1 is MNHEY, CDR2 SVGAGI, per germline. Trimming stripped 4 bases from V and 0 bases from J, with 12 bases between. This CDR3 is 15 amino acids long.

The chain links TRBV29-1 to TRBJ1-2; D is uncertain. The germline CDR1 and CDR2 sequences are SQVTM and ANQGSEA. This CDR3 is 15 amino acids long. Between the trimmed V and J ends, which lost 7 bases and 3 bases, there was a span of 21 bases. CDR3 bases: TGCAGCGCGATATCAGAACCTTTTTTGGACTATGGCTACACCTTC. It encodes CSAISEPFLDYGYTF.

This clone was recorded once. V and J are TRBV5-1 and TRBJ1-1; D is perhaps TRBD1 (6 bases). V was trimmed by 1 base and J by 4 bases, leaving 11 bases between them. Germline V gives CDR1 SGHRS, CDR2 YFSETQ. CDR3 length equals 14 residues. The CDR3 sequence: CASSLSGATTEAFF. The DNA of the CDR3 is TGCGCCAGCAGCTTGTCAGGGGCGACCACTGAAGCTTTCTTT.

The chain is built from TRBV14 and TRBJ2-1; possibly TRBD1 for D (6 bases). Germline lookup yields CDR1 SGHDN and CDR2 FVKESK. CDR3 length: 13 residues. V lost 1 base to trimming and J lost 10 bases, with 11 bases between them. CDR3 amino acids: CASSQVRGGEQFF. The CDR3 DNA follows: TGTGCCAGCAGCCAAGTTCGAGGGGGAGAGCAGTTCTTC. Full variable domain (outside the CDR3, taken from reference TRBV14 and TRBJ2-1): EAGVTQFPSHSVIEKGQTVTLRCDPISGHDNLYWYRRVMGKEIKFLLHFVKESKQDESGMPNNRFLAERTGGTYSTLKVQPAELEDSGVYFCASSQVRGGEQFFGPGTRLTVL.

The genes are TRBV5-1 and TRBJ2-2; 7 bases align to TRBD2. Trimming took 0 bases from V and 6 from J; bases not matched to a gene: 5. This CDR3 has 15 residues. Germline V gene lookup returns CDR1 SGHRS and CDR2 YFSETQ. CDR3 nucleotides: TGCGCCAGCAGCTTGGGTCCTAGCGGATCCGGGGAGCTGTTTTTT. Translating it yields CASSLGPSGSGELFF. Combining the CDR3 with reference TRBV5-1 and TRBJ2-2 gives the whole variable domain KAGVTQTPRYLIKTRGQQVTLSCSPISGHRSVSWYQQTPGQGLQFLFEYFSETQRNKGNFPGRFSGRQFSNSRSEMNVSTLELGDSALYLCASSLGPSGSGELFFGEGSRLTVL.

The CDR3 loop reads CASSLQLTLPHSPLHF. DNA of the CDR3: TGCGCCAGCAGCCTTCAACTGACTCTCCCTCATTCACCCCTCCACTTT. This chain joins TRBV4-3 and TRBJ1-6; D unclear. This CDR3 has 16 residues. The V end lost 4 bases, the J end lost 8 bases, and 18 bases lay between the germline ends. The germline V gene has CDR1 LGHNA and CDR2 YSLEER.

This clone has only a few counts. The chain combines TRBV2 with TRBJ2-3; 7 bases line up with TRBD2. Looked up from germline, CDR1 is SNHLY and CDR2 is FYNNEI. The CDR3 length is 14 residues. After removal of 8 bases from V and 6 bases from J, the junction contained 11 bases not matched to a gene. The CDR3 here is CASGLRNSGDTQYF. Written as DNA, the CDR3 is TGTGCCAGCGGGCTGCGTAATAGCGGGGATACGCAGTATTTT.